The present T cell receptor (beta chain) was sequenced within a study of T cell changes during pregnancy in multiple sclerosis. Assay used: immunoSEQ multiplex PCR; TCRdb lists only in-frame clones, some missing. The data hold more than 55,000 clones, with about 89% observed a single time. The CDR3 spans 16 residues. Trimming took 3 bases from V and 8 from J; bases not matched to a gene: 7. Germline lookup yields CDR1 LGHNA and CDR2 YNFKEQ. This clone was detected only a few times. The rearrangement joins TRBV4-2 to TRBJ1-4, with 12 bases that match TRBD1. The receptor was derived from a female donor with multiple sclerosis, enrolled in a pregnancy study. The material sequenced was peripheral blood, taken in the second trimester of pregnancy. Here the CDR3 DNA reads TGTGCCAGCAGCCAGGGACAGGGGGCGAAGGGCGAAAAACTGTTTTTT. Protein product: CASSQGQGAKGEKLFF.